The source of this T cell receptor (beta chain) is a study of cytotoxic CD8 clonotypes in ibrutinib-treated CLL. Profiled with immunoSEQ multiplex PCR; TCRdb holds only in-frame clones, not every one. The sample holds approximately 190,000 clones, roughly 79% seen once. This clone was recorded at least ten times. V was cut by 8 bases and J by 1 base, with 5 bases left in between. Germline V gene sequence: CDR1 MNHNS, CDR2 SASEGT. CDR3 length: 11 amino acids. The source was PBMCs, collected after 12 months of ibrutinib treatment. The V call is TRBV6-1, the J call TRBJ1-2; D is unclear. This receptor was obtained from a human donor with chronic lymphocytic leukemia. CDR3 protein: CASGFNYGYTF. CDR3 coding DNA: TGTGCCAGCGGATTTAACTATGGCTACACCTTC.